This entry is about one T cell receptor beta chain. Its binding antigen is unknown. Nothing much larger sits one base from this clone, and base qualities are not available. The donors were included in the validation cohort of 120 subjects, a group kept apart from the roughly 700-subject first cohort. The data belong to a study of cytomegalovirus exposure and HLA in healthy donors (dated by TCRdb to about 2017). Broadly, across the study: A later analysis indicated that the 90 to 150 validation repertoires were generated on the platform also employed for the 720 or so repertoires of the first cohort. A separate validation cohort of over a hundred different subjects was used in addition to the 666-subject first cohort. The study aimed to test whether signatures of past pathogen exposure could be identified by cataloging public T cell receptors. To predict cytomegalovirus infection status, the study combined high-throughput TCR immunosequencing, statistical association of individual TCRs with disease status, and machine learning.

The library was prepared using the immunoSEQ multiplex PCR assay. Processing in the source paper ran as follows. To diagnose cytomegalovirus status from the catalog of TCR beta chain sequences, a statistical classification framework was built. Sourced from immuneACCESS, this table was stored by TCRdb with only in-frame sequences that have V and J called. A share of the clones is absent; for the studies checked, an unresolved V gene accounts for under half, and the remainder has no known explanation. V and J calls and clone size come straight from that table; D and trimming were deduced from the DNA. Within this sample are over 200,000 clones, with 88% of them counted one time only. The ten largest clones capture 2.9% of the sample. CDR1 and CDR2, per the germline V gene, are SQVTM and ANQGSEA. Relative to germline, V is missing 6 bases and J is missing 6 bases, with 2 bases of the junction outside any gene match. Inclusive of the bounding cysteine and phenylalanine, the CDR3 is 13 residues long. Of the read, only the CDR3 DNA is kept; its 39 bases are in frame from base 1.

Overall results and qualifications from the work: A few of the identified cytomegalovirus-associated TCR beta chains were confirmed in vitro to be specific for cytomegalovirus antigens. The classifier was reported to diagnose cytomegalovirus status with high specificity and sensitivity in both the original and validation cohorts. It was suggested by the authors that the approach could potentially be generalized to other disease states and immunological phenotypes. While some public TCRs were present in many individuals, most TCR sequences turned up only very rarely across donors. A later analysis found that TCRs clustered in the first cohort also tended to co-occur in the 120 or so validation repertoires, with 90% to 95% of cluster scores above 0. The study gave a list of about 160 TCR beta chains associated with cytomegalovirus. The validation cohort had no HLA typing available for a later analysis, so co-occurrence within that cohort was assessed over all 120 or so repertoires.

What was sequenced was PBMCs. The chain is made from TRBV29-1 and TRBJ2-1; 13 nucleotides in the junction match TRBD2. The TCR originated in a young woman in good health and CMV-seronegative. Here is the DNA: TGCAGCGTACTAGCGGGAGGGATCAATGAGCAGTTCTTC. Its protein reads: CSVLAGGINEQFF.